Detailed here is one TCR beta chain. Its target is not known. The data belong to a study of CD8 T cells in Susac syndrome. Study-wide points: The study conceded that its TCR sequencing and HLA analysis involved relatively few individuals.

RNA totalling about 0.5 to 1 ug underwent reverse transcription with random hexamers. With immunoSEQ multiplex PCR, TCR beta CDR3 was amplified across 54 Vbeta and 13 Jbeta. Each CDR3 protein is one row after TCRdb ran MiXCR on the immunoSEQ multiplex PCR reads. The profile shows around 300,000 distinct CDR3 sequences, about 90% of them singletons. The length of the CDR3 is 14 residues. CDR1 and CDR2 (germline): SNHLY, FYNNEI. Trimming pared 8 bases from V and 0 bases from J, leaving 12 bases between. Included as multiple sclerosis controls were treatment-naive patients who had stable or active relapsing-remitting disease. Negative isolation was applied to CD8+ and CD4+ T cells, and FACS enrichment was applied to TEMRA cells.

Sequenced input: CD4+ T cells from PBMCs. The receptor was derived from a human donor with multiple sclerosis. This chain uses TRBV2 with TRBJ2-3; maybe TRBD1 (6 bases). The CDR3 nucleotides are TGTGCCAGCTCGGCAGGGGTTAGCACAGATACGCAGTATTTT. Its translation: CASSAGVSTDTQYF.